This T cell receptor beta chain was recorded in a study of T cell responses to AZD1222 COVID-19 vaccine. Study results and limitations: It was only a handful of AZD1222 recipients who were seropositive at baseline. All repertoire sampling was performed exclusively after the peak T cell response.

TCRdb's table, derived via immunoSEQ multiplex PCR, lists solely in-frame clones and lacks some. Found here are more than 60,000 clones, 80% to 90% of them singletons; the top ten hold under 1.5%. With regard to this clone: Its target is unknown.

V was clipped by 3 bases and J by 4 bases; unmatched bases: 8. Germline CDR1 and CDR2: LNHDA and SQIVND (reference sequence). The CDR3 loop spans 15 amino acids. The chain employs TRBV19 and TRBJ2-5; 7 nucleotides align to TRBD2. This receptor was obtained from an adult who received the AZD1222 COVID-19 vaccine. The specimen was peripheral blood, collected 28 days after the second AZD1222 dose. The CDR3 nucleotides read TGTGCCAGTAGTATTCAAGGGCGGGAGCCAGAGACCCAGTACTTC. Translation gives CASSIQGREPETQYF.